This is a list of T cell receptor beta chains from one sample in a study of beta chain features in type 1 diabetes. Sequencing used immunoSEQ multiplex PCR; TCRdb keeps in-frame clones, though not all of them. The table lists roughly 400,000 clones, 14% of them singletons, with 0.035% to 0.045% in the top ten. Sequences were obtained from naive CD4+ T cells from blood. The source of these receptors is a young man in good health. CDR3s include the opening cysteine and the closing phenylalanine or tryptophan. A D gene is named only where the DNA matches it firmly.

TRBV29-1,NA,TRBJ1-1,CSVVRGDTEAFF
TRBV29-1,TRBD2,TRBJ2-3,CSVAGLAGVTDTQYF
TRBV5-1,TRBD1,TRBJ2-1,CASIPGTGAVSEQFF
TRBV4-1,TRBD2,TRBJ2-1,CASSTRGGGGNEQFF
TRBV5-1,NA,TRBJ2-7,CASSGSAGITYEQYF
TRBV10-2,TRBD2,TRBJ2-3,CASTTSGGHDTQYF
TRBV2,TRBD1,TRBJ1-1,CASRRQGQGTEAFF
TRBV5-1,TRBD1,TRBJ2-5,CASSLGTGTGVRETQYF
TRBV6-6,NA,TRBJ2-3,CASRYLASQGDTQYF
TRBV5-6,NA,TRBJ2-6,CASPVTGSFSGANVLTF
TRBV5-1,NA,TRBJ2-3,CASSFEGISTDTQYF
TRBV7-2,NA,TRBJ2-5,CASSFGSETQYF
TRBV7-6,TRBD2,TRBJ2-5,CASSFSSGRDQETQYF
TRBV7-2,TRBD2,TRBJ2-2,CASRREGLRELFF
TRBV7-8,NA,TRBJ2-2,CASSALGRNTGELFF
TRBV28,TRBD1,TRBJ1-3,CASSATGRNTIYF
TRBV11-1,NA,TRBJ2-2,CASSMPRAGRNTGELFF
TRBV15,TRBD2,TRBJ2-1,CATSRNVAGGNNEQFF
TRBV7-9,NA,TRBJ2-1,CASSLRDSTFF
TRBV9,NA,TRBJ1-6,CASSVDPGSSYNSPLHF
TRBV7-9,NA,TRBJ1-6,CASSLETQPSPLHF
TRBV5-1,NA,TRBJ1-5,CASSLGRGTQPQHF
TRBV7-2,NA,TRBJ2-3,CAGSYGGDTQYF
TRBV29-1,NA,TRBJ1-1,CSVGGTEAFF
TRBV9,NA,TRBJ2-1,CASSARAILGNEQFF